This T cell receptor (beta chain) appears in the sequencing data of a study of human T cells and chemical hapten exposure. TCRdb recomputed calls from the RACE reads with MiXCR, one row per CDR3 protein. The data show roughly 130,000 distinct CDR3 sequences, with 8.5% to 9.5% seen just once and around 1.7% held by the top ten. At least ten counts were recorded for this clonotype. This CDR3 spans 17 amino acids. Germline assignment: CDR1 SGHNT and CDR2 YENEEA. Losses at the gene ends were 4 bases for V and 4 bases for J; bases not matched to a gene: 8. This sample's time point: healthy volunteer bleed at 2 weeks. Total RNA came from unfractionated whole blood.

Sequenced: whole blood. The clonotype was recovered from a male donor in good health. Some clones in this sample may be carry-over from other donors' samples. The chain is built from TRBV11-3 and TRBJ2-2; 11 nucleotides agree with TRBD2. The CDR3 nucleotides read TGTGCCAGCAGCTGGGGGACTAGCGGAGGACCCACCGGGGAGCTGTTTTTT. This translates into CASSWGTSGGPTGELFF.